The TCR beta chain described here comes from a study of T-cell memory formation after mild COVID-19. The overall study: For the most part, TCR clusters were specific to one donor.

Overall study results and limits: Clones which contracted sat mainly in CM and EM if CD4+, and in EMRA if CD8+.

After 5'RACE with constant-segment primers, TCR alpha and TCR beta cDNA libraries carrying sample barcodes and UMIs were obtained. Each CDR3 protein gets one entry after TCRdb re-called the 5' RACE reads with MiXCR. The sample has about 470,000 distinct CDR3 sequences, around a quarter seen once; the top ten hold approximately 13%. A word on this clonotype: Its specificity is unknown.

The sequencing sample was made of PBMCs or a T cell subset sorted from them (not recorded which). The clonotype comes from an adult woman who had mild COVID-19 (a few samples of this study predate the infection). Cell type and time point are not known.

CDR3 sequence reads: CASSEQGADTQYF. CDR3 DNA sequence: TGTGCCAGCAGTGAACAGGGCGCAGATACGCAGTATTTT. V usage is TRBV6-4 and J usage is TRBJ2-3; tentatively, D is TRBD1 (6 bases). The CDR3 has 13 amino acids. The V gene lost 3 bases and the J gene lost 4 bases, with 8 bases spanning the gap. Germline CDR1 reads MRHNA; CDR2 reads SNTAGT.